Listed below are T cell receptor beta chains from one sample, sequenced in a study of blood T cell repertoires in COVID-19. Clones were read by immunoSEQ multiplex PCR, and TCRdb kept only the in-frame ones, dropping some. The sample records 25,000 to 30,000 clones, approximately 80% being singletons. The material sequenced was peripheral blood. The receptors were gathered from a man aged 65 to 85 with acute or convalescent COVID-19. CDR3s include the opening cysteine and the closing phenylalanine or tryptophan. Fields, in order: J gene, V gene, CDR3 length, CDR3 protein.

TRBJ2-3 | TRBV5-1 | 17 | CASSLVFSGGASDTQYF
TRBJ1-1 | TRBV15 | 13 | CATSTGQGNGAFF
TRBJ2-5 | TRBV6-1 | 16 | CASSDPDRGAYETQYF
TRBJ1-5 | TRBV4-2 | 13 | CASSQDMLQPQHF
TRBJ2-5 | TRBV5-4 | 12 | CASSLLQETQYF
TRBJ2-2 | TRBV5-1 | 13 | CASSGGLTGELFF
TRBJ1-3 | TRBV4-3 | 14 | CASSQASSGNTIYF
TRBJ1-6 | TRBV6-6 | 14 | CASSYAGGNSPLHF
TRBJ1-5 | TRBV28 | 12 | CASSFPNQPQHF
TRBJ2-3 | TRBV7-9 | 14 | CASSSTGYTDTQYF
TRBJ1-5 | TRBV28 | 15 | CASRTPGQGDQPQHF
TRBJ2-2 | TRBV5-5 | 14 | CASSLILNTGELFF
TRBJ2-1 | TRBV19 | 14 | CAIQTGGPRNEQFF
TRBJ1-2 | TRBV5-6 | 14 | CASKRRPLNYGYTF
TRBJ1-3 | TRBV14 | 15 | CASSQVTGAGNTIYF
TRBJ2-2 | TRBV11-2 | 14 | CASSPARGSGELFF
TRBJ2-3 | TRBV7-8 | 15 | CASSASGQIGDTQYF
TRBJ1-2 | TRBV2 | 13 | CASSSDRGQGYTF
TRBJ1-1 | TRBV19 | 14 | CASSIEQGVGEAFF
TRBJ2-3 | TRBV7-2 | 14 | CASAYGTPTDTQYF
TRBJ2-1 | TRBV5-4 | 15 | CASSRSGSSYNEQFF
TRBJ2-2 | TRBV28 | 13 | CATQQGETGELFF
TRBJ2-1 | TRBV9 | 13 | CASSVSGLNEQFF
TRBJ2-3 | TRBV10-3 | 13 | CAIGLADTDTQYF
TRBJ2-5 | TRBV6-2/TRBV6-3 | 17 | CASSDRPGTGYQETQYF
TRBJ2-2 | TRBV4-2 | 14 | CASSQEGDSGELFF
TRBJ2-3 | TRBV10-3 | 14 | CAISRLADTDTQYF
TRBJ2-3 | TRBV6-2/TRBV6-3 | 15 | CASSYAGLSTDTQYF
TRBJ2-3 | TRBV3-1/TRBV3-2 | 13 | CASSQGPGREQYF
TRBJ2-5 | TRBV12-5 | 13 | CASAGDNQETQYF
TRBJ2-1 | TRBV29-1 | 11 | CSYRVSYEQFF